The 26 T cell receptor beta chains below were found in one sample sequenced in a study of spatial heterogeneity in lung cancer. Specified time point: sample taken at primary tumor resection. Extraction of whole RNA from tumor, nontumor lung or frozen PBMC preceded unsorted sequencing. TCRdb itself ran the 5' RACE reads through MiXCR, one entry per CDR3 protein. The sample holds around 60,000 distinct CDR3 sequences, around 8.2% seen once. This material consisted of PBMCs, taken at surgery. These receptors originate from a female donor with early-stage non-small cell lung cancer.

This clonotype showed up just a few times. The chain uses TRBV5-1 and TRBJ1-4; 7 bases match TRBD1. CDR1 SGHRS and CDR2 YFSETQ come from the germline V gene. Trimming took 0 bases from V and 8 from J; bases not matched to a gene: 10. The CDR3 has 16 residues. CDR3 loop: CASSLERGLEEEKLFF. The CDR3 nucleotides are TGCGCCAGCAGCTTGGAAAGGGGGCTTGAGGAGGAAAAACTGTTTTTT.

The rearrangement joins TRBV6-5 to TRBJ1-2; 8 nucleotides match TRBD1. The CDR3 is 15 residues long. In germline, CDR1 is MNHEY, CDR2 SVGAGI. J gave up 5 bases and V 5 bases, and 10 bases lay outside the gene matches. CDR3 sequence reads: CASSESPDRVYGYTF. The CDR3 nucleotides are TGTGCCAGCAGTGAATCTCCGGACAGGGTGTATGGCTACACCTTC.

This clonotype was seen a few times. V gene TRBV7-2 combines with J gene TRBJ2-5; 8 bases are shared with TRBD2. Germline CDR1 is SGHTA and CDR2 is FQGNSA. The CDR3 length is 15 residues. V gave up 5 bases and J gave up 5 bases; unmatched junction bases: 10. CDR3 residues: CASSPASGSGETQYF. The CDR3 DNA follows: TGTGCCAGCAGCCCCGCGAGCGGGAGTGGTGAGACCCAGTACTTC.

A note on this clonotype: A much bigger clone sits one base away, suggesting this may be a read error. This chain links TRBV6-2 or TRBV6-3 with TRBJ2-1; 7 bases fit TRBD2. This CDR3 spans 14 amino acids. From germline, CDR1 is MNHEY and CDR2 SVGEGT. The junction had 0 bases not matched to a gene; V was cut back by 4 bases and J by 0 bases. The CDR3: CASSCGGSYNEQFF. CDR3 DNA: TGTGCCAGCAGTTGCGGGGGCTCCTACAATGAGCAGTTCTTC.

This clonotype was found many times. CDR3 bases: TGTGCCAGCAGTCCAATCGGGACAGGGTCCGAAAAACTGTTTTTT. This codes for CASSPIGTGSEKLFF. The chain carries TRBV11-2 and TRBJ1-4; 9 positions match TRBD1. This CDR3 is 15 amino acids long. Germline CDR1 is SGHAT and CDR2 is FQNNGV. V was clipped by 6 bases and J by 8 bases; unmatched bases: 10.

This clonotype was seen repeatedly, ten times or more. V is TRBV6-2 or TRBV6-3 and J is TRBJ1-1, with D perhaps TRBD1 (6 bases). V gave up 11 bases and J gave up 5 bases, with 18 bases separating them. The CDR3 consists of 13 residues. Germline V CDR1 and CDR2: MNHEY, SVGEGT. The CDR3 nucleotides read TGTGCCTGCCATTGGGGCAGGGGAACTGAAGCTTTCTTT. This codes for CACHWGRGTEAFF.

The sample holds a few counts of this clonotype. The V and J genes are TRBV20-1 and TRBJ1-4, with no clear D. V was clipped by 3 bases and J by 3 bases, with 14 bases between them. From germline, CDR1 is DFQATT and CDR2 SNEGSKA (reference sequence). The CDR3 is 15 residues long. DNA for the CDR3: TGCAGTGCTAGTGACACCTCCGCAGCTAATGAAAAACTGTTTTTT. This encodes CSASDTSAANEKLFF.

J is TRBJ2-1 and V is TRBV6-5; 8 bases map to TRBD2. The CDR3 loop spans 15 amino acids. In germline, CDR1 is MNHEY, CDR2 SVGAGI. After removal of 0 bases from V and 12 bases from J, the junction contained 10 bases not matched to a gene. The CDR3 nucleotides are TGTGCCAGCAGTTACTCAGGCGGGGGGAGGGTTGGGCAGTTCTTC. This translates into CASSYSGGGRVGQFF.

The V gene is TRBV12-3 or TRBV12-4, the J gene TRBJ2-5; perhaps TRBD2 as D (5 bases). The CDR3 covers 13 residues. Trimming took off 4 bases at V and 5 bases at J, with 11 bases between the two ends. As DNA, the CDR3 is TGTGCCAGCAGTTCGGGATTCTGGGAGACCCAGTACTTC. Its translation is CASSSGFWETQYF.

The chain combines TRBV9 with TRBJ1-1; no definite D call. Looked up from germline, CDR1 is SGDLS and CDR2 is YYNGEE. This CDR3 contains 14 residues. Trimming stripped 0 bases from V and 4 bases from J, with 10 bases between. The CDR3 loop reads CASSVELRGTEAFF. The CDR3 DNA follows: TGTGCCAGCAGCGTAGAACTTCGAGGCACTGAAGCTTTCTTT.

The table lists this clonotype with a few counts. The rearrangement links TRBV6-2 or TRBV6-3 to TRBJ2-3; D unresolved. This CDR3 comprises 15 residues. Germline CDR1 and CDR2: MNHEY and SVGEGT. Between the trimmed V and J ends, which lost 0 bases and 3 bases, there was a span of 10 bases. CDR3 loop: CASSYSGKGTDTQYF. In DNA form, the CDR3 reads TGTGCCAGCAGTTACTCGGGGAAGGGAACAGATACGCAGTATTTT.

The CDR3 nucleotides are TGTGCCAGCAGCGGGCTGGGACAGGGGACCCTCACAGATACGCAGTATTTT. Translated, it gives CASSGLGQGTLTDTQYF. The chain couples TRBV3-1 to TRBJ2-3; 10 nucleotides line up with TRBD1. V was clipped by 5 bases and J by 2 bases; unmatched bases: 10. The CDR3 has 17 residues. CDR1 is LGHDT, CDR2 YNNKEL, per germline (reference sequence).

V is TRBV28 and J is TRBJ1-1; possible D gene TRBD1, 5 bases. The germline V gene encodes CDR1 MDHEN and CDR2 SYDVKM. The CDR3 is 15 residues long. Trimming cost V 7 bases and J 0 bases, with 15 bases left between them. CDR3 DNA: TGTGCCAGCACTCTACAGTCGGGGCTGAACACTGAAGCTTTCTTT. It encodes CASTLQSGLNTEAFF.

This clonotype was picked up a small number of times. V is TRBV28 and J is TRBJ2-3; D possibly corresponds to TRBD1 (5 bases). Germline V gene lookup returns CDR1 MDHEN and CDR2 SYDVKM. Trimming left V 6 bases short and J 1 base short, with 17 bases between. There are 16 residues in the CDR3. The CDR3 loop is CASRLPGPQGTDTQYF. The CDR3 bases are TGTGCCAGCAGGCTACCAGGGCCCCAGGGCACAGATACGCAGTATTTT.

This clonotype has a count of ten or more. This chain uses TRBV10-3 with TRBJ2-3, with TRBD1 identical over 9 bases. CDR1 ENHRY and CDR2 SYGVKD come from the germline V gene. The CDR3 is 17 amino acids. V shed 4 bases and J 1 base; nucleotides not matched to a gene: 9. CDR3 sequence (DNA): TGTGCCATCAGTGGCGGGGGACAGGGACAAGGCACAGATACGCAGTATTTT. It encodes CAISGGGQGQGTDTQYF.

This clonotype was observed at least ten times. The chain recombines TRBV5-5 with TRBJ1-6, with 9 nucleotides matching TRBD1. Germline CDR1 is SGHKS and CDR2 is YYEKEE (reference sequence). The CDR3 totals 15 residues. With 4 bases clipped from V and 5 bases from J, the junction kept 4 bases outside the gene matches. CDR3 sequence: CASSPWTGDNSPLHF. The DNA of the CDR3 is TGTGCCAGCAGCCCGTGGACAGGGGATAATTCACCCCTCCACTTT.

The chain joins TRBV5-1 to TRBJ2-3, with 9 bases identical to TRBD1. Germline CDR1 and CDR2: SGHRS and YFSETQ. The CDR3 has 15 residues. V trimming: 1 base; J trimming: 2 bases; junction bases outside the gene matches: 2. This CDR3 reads CASSLTGGYTDTQYF. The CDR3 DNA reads TGCGCCAGCAGCTTGACAGGGGGCTACACAGATACGCAGTATTTT.

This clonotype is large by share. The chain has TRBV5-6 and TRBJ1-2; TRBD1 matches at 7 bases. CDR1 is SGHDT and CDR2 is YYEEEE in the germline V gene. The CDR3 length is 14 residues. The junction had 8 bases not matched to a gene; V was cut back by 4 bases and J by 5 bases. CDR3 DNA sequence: TGTGCCAGCAGCCTCCAGACAGGGACGTATGGCTACACCTTC. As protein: CASSLQTGTYGYTF.

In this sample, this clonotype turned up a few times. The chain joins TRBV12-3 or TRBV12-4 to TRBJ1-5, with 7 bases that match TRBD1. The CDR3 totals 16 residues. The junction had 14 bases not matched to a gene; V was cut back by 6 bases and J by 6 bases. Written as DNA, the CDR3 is TGTGCCAGCAGCGGAGCTAGACAGGGAATCGGTCAGCCCCAGCATTTT. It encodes CASSGARQGIGQPQHF.

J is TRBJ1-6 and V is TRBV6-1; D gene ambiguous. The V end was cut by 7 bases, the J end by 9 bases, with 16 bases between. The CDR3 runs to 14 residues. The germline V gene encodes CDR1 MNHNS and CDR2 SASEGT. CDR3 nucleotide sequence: TGTGCCAGCAAATTGGCAGAAGTAAGTTCACCCCTCCACTTT. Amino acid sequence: CASKLAEVSSPLHF.

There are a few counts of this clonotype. The CDR3 sequence is CSAAPTGELFF. CDR3 coding DNA: TGCAGTGCTGCTCCCACCGGGGAGCTGTTTTTT. This rearrangement joins TRBV20-1 to TRBJ2-2; D remains unclear. V gave up 5 bases and J gave up 4 bases, with 5 bases separating them. This CDR3 contains 11 residues. Germline V gene data show CDR1 as DFQATT and CDR2 as SNEGSKA (reference sequence).

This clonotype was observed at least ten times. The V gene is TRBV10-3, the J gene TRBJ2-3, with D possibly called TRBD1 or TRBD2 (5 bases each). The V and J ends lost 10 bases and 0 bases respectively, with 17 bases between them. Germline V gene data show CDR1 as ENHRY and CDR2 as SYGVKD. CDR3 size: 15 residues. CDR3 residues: CATVDRGASTDTQYF. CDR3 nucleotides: TGTGCCACCGTAGATAGGGGAGCCAGCACAGATACGCAGTATTTT.

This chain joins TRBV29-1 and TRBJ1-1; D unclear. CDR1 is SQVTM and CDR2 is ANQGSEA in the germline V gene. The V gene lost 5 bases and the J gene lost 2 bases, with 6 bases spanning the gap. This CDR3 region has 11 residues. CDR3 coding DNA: TGCAGCGTTTGGCCCAACACTGAAGCTTTCTTT. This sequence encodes CSVWPNTEAFF.

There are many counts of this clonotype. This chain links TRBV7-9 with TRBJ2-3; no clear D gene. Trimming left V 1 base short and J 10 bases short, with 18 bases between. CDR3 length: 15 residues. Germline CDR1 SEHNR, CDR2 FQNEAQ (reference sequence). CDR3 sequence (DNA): TGTGCCAGCAGCTTAGATCGGCGTACAGATCTCCCGCAGTATTTT. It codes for CASSLDRRTDLPQYF.

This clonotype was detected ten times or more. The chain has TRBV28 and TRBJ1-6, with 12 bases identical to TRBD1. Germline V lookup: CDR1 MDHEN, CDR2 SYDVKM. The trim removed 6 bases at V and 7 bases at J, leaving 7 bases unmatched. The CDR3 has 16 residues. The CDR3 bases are TGTGCCAGCAGGGCCGGGACAGGGGGCCGGAATTCACCCCTCCACTTT. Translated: CASRAGTGGRNSPLHF.

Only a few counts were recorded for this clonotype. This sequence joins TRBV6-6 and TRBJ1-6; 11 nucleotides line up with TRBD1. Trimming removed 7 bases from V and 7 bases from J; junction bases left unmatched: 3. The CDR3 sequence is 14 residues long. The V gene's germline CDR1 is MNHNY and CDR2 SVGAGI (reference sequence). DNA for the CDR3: TGTGCCAGCATGGACAGGGGGCGGAATTCACCCCTCCACTTT. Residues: CASMDRGRNSPLHF.